This T cell receptor (beta chain) was obtained from a study of response to subunit inactivated influenza vaccine. This clonotype occurred a few times. The CDR3 is made up of 12 amino acids. V lost 3 bases and J 4 bases, leaving 7 bases between the germline ends. Using its own MiXCR run on the RT-PCR reads, TCRdb lists one record per CDR3 protein. In the table there are hundreds of thousands of distinct CDR3 sequences, just over 20% of which are singletons. The TCR sequence derives from a man aged 50 to 75 who received an inactivated influenza vaccine. V is TRBV12-3 or TRBV12-4 and J is TRBJ2-7; D not resolved. The sample was PBMCs from blood, taken 21 months after vaccination. DNA for the CDR3: TGTGCCAGCAGTTTCGACCCATACGAGCAGTACTTC. Translation gives CASSFDPYEQYF.